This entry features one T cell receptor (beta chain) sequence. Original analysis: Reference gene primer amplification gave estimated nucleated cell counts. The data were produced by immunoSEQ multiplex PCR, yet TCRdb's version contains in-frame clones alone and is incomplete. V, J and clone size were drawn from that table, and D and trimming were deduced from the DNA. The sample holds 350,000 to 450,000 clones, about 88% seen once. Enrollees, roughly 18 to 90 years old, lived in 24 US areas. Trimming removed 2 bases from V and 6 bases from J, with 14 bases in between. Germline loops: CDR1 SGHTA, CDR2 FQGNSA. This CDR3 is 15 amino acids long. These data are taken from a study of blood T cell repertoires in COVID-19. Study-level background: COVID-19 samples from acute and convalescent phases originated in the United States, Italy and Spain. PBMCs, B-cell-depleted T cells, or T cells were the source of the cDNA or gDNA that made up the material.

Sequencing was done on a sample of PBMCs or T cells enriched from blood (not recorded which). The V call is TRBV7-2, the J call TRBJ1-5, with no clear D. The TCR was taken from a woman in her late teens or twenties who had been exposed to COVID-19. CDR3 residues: CASSLRPGSPQPQHF. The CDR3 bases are TGTGCCAGCAGCTTACGGCCGGGAAGCCCTCAGCCCCAGCATTTT.